This T cell receptor beta chain was recorded in a study of T cell repertoires in cytomegalovirus infection. Study-wide context: An indication of both CMV infection and matching HLA type came from public TCR beta signatures.

The CDR3 contains 14 residues. Deletions cut 5 bases from V and 3 bases from J, with 10 bases between. Germline values: CDR1 MDHEN, CDR2 SYDVKM. TCRdb re-analysed the reads in MiXCR, keeping a single row per CDR3 protein. The data hold roughly 720,000 distinct CDR3 sequences, with 35% observed a single time. The source is a human donor in good health (CMV status not recorded). Some clones in this sample may be carry-over from other donors' samples. This chain joins TRBV28 and TRBJ1-4; D is unclear. Sequenced: PBMCs. The DNA for the CDR3 is TGTGCCAGCAGTAGGAGTCAGGCTAATGAAAAACTGTTTTTT. Amino acid sequence: CASSRSQANEKLFF.